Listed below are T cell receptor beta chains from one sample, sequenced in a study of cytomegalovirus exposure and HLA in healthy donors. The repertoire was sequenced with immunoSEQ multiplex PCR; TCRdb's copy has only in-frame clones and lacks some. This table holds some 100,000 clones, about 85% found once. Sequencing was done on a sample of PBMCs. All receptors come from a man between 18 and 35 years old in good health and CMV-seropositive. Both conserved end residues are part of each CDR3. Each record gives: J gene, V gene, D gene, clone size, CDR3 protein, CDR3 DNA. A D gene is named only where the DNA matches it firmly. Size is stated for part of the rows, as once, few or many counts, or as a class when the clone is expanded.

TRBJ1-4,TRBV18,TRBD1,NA,CASSPDIKGTGKLF,TGTGCCAGCTCACCAGACATCAAAGGGACAGGCAAGCTGTTT
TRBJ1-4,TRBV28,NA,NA,CASSFLGEEKEKLFF,TGTGCCAGCAGTTTTTTAGGGGAGGAGAAAGAAAAACTGTTTTTT
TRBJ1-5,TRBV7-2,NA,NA,CASSLNGRAGQPQHF,TGTGCCAGCAGCTTAAACGGACGGGCGGGGCAGCCCCAGCATTTT
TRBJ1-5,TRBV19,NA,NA,CATGYGNQPQHF,TGTGCAACAGGGTACGGCAATCAGCCCCAGCATTTT
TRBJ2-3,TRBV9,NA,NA,CASSEDPGQSTDTQYF,TGTGCCAGCAGCGAAGACCCGGGACAAAGCACAGATACGCAGTATTTT
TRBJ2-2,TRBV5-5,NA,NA,CASSLYTGELFF,TGTGCCAGCAGCCTATACACCGGGGAGCTGTTTTTT
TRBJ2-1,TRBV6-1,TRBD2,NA,CASITGRGNEQFF,TGTGCCAGCATCACCGGGAGGGGTAATGAGCAGTTCTTC
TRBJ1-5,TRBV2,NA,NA,CASSPEVHQPQHF,TGTGCCAGCAGTCCGGAGGTCCACCAGCCCCAGCATTTT
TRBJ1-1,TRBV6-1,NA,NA,CASRRVSNTEAFF,TGTGCCAGCAGGAGAGTTTCGAACACTGAAGCTTTCTTT
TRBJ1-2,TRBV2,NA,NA,CASRGIFRGRGYGYTF,TGTGCCAGCAGGGGGATCTTCAGGGGACGAGGCTATGGCTACACCTTC
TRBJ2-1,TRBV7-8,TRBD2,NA,CASRRGGSYNEQFF,TGTGCCAGCCGGCGGGGGGGGTCCTACAATGAGCAGTTCTTC
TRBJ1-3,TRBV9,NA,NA,CASSVGSDSGNTIYF,TGTGCCAGCAGCGTGGGGAGTGACTCTGGAAACACCATATATTTT
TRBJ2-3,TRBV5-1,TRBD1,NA,CASSLPVPGTGKNTDTQYF,TGCGCCAGCAGCTTACCCGTACCTGGGACAGGGAAGAACACAGATACGCAGTATTTT
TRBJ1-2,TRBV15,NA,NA,CATSRDFGGGVASTF,TGTGCCACCAGCAGAGATTTTGGGGGAGGTGTGGCAAGCACCTTC
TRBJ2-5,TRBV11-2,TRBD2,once,CASSSSLAGGQETQYF,TGTGCCAGCAGCTCCTCGTTAGCGGGGGGGCAAGAGACCCAGTACTTC
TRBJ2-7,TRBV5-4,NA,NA,CASSDGGRGGYEQYF,TGTGCCAGCAGCGACGGGGGTAGGGGGGGCTACGAGCAGTACTTC
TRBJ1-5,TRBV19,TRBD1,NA,CASRTGGNQPQHF,TGTGCCAGTAGGACAGGGGGCAATCAGCCCCAGCATTTT
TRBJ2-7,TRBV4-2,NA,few,CASSQDFTTSNEQYF,TGTGCCAGCAGCCAAGATTTTACCACCAGTAACGAGCAGTACTTC
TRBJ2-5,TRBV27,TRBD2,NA,CASSPSPGLAGTQYF,TGTGCCAGCAGTCCTTCCCCGGGACTAGCGGGGACCCAGTACTTC
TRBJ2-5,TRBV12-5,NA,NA,CASALGQGRRSGETQYF,TGTGCTAGTGCCCTCGGGCAGGGTCGGCGTTCTGGAGAGACCCAGTACTTC
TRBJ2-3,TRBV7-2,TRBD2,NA,CASSQLAGGTQYF,TGTGCCAGCAGTCAACTAGCGGGTGGTACGCAGTATTTT
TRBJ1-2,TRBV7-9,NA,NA,CASSSPWLVLAYGYTF,TGTGCCAGCAGCTCACCTTGGTTGGTTTTAGCGTATGGCTACACCTTC
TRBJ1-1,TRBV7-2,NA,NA,CASSWTVNTEAFF,TGTGCCAGCAGCTGGACAGTCAACACTGAAGCTTTCTTT
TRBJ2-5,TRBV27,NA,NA,CASSLGGRETQYF,TGTGCCAGCAGTTTAGGGGGCAGGGAGACCCAGTACTTC
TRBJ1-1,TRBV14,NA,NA,CASSQEGEGVISEAFF,TGTGCCAGCAGCCAAGAAGGGGAGGGGGTAATTTCTGAAGCTTTCTTT
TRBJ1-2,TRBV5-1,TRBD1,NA,CASSVNRGEGYTF,TGCGCCAGCAGCGTGAACAGGGGTGAAGGCTACACCTTC
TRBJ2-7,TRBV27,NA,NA,CASSPGGTLPYEQYF,TGTGCCAGCAGCCCAGGTGGGACACTCCCCTACGAGCAGTACTTC